One sample yielded the 21 T cell receptor beta chains listed below, sequenced in a study of T-cell reconstitution after alpha-beta-depleted transplantation in children. Preparing the TCRbeta library involved the use of unique molecular identifiers. TCRdb fed the PCR reads into MiXCR, producing one record per CDR3 protein. The data hold fewer than 550,000 distinct CDR3 sequences, with roughly 15% observed a single time. Sequences were derived from PBMCs, mostly from graft donor cells, sampled 360 days after TCRalphabeta/CD19-depleted stem cell transplant. The receptors shown here come from a boy in the first two years of life who had a stem cell transplant for Wiskott-Aldrich syndrome, so the T cells may come from the graft donor.

The chain links TRBV27 to TRBJ2-7; D may match TRBD1 or TRBD2 (6 bases each). Trimming pared 6 bases from V and 3 bases from J, leaving 15 bases between. The CDR3 is made up of 14 amino acids. Germline CDR1 is MNHEY and CDR2 is SMNVEV (reference sequence). The CDR3 nucleotides read TGTGCCAGCAGATTAGACAGGAGGGGCTACGAGCAGTACTTC. Translated, it gives CASRLDRRGYEQYF.

V usage is TRBV4-1 and J usage is TRBJ2-3; tentative D call: TRBD1 (6 bases). CDR3 length: 14 residues. Germline lookup yields CDR1 MGHRA and CDR2 YSYEKL. Trimming shortened V by 0 bases and J by 5 bases, and 9 bases separated the two germline ends. This chain's CDR3 is CASSQEYREDTQYF. CDR3 coding DNA: TGCGCCAGCAGCCAAGAGTACAGGGAAGATACGCAGTATTTT.

This clonotype was counted a single time. The rearrangement links TRBV10-3 to TRBJ1-1; D gene uncertain. The CDR3 extends over 14 amino acids. V was trimmed by 10 bases and J by 0 bases, leaving 15 bases between them. Looked up from germline, CDR1 is ENHRY and CDR2 is SYGVKD. The CDR3 DNA sequence: TGTGCCACCCGAAACGGACCCATGAACACTGAAGCTTTCTTT. It encodes CATRNGPMNTEAFF.

V gene TRBV24-1 combines with J gene TRBJ2-5, with 8 bases fitting TRBD1. In germline, CDR1 is KGHDR, CDR2 SFDVKD. The length of the CDR3 is 15 residues. The ends lost 0 bases at V and 5 bases at J; junction bases unmatched: 4. The CDR3 loop reads CATSDLLDREETQYF. The DNA of the CDR3 is TGTGCCACCAGTGATTTGCTGGACAGGGAGGAGACCCAGTACTTC.

V is TRBV27 and J is TRBJ2-7; 7 bases line up with TRBD1. CDR1 and CDR2 (germline): MNHEY, SMNVEV (reference sequence). V shed 5 bases, J shed 1 base, and the junction held 14 bases outside the gene matches. This CDR3 has 17 residues. CDR3: CASSPGQVGPFSYEQYF. The CDR3 bases are TGTGCCAGCAGTCCTGGACAGGTCGGTCCCTTTTCCTACGAGCAGTACTTC.

This clonotype showed up just a few times. V gene TRBV11-1 combines with J gene TRBJ2-2, with 8 bases lining up with TRBD1. This CDR3 comprises 19 residues. V was pared by 0 bases and J by 1 base, with 10 bases of the junction left unmatched. Germline-derived CDR1 and CDR2 are SGHAT and FQDESV (reference sequence). The CDR3 loop is CASSLAWTGIIWNTGELFF. The CDR3 nucleotides are TGTGCCAGCAGCTTAGCCTGGACAGGGATAATTTGGAACACCGGGGAGCTGTTTTTT.

This clonotype was seen many times. The chain links TRBV10-3 to TRBJ2-7; D not certain. Germline lookup yields CDR1 ENHRY and CDR2 SYGVKD. This CDR3 region has 11 residues. With 3 bases removed from V and 3 bases from J, the gap between germline ends came to 3 bases. CDR3 residues: CAISDGYEQYF. CDR3 bases: TGTGCCATCAGTGACGGCTACGAGCAGTACTTC.

The sample holds a few counts of this clonotype. The chain recombines TRBV6-2 or TRBV6-3 with TRBJ2-2; TRBD2 aligns across 12 bases. Germline trimming cut 4 bases from V and 7 bases from J; bases unmatched to any gene: 7. CDR3 length equals 16 residues. Germline CDR1 is MNHEY and CDR2 is SVGEGT. The CDR3 DNA reads as TGTGCCAGCAGTTCCCTAGCGGGAGGGCCAATCGGGGAGCTGTTTTTT. Its translation is CASSSLAGGPIGELFF.

This clonotype was counted between two and nine times. The genes are TRBV24-1 and TRBJ2-7; D is unclear. The germline V gene encodes CDR1 KGHDR and CDR2 SFDVKD. The CDR3 is made up of 14 amino acids. The V gene lost 4 bases and the J gene lost 2 bases, with 11 bases spanning the gap. The CDR3 coding sequence is TGTGCCACCAGTGACGCGCTTCGGGCCTACGAGCAGTACTTC. As protein: CATSDALRAYEQYF.

CDR3 nucleotide sequence: TGCGCCAGCAGCTTGGCGGCGGTCTACAATGAGCAGTTCTTC. Residues: CASSLAAVYNEQFF. This chain uses TRBV5-1 with TRBJ2-1; D gene uncertain. This CDR3 contains 14 residues. The germline V gene encodes CDR1 SGHRS and CDR2 YFSETQ. Trimming took off 0 bases at V and 3 bases at J, with 7 bases between the two ends.

The chain employs TRBV20-1 and TRBJ2-7; D is tentatively TRBD1 or TRBD2 (5 bases each). Germline V gene data show CDR1 as DFQATT and CDR2 as SNEGSKA (reference sequence). CDR3 length: 15 residues. Trimming took 4 bases from V and 4 from J, leaving 20 bases between them. The CDR3 DNA is TGCAGTGCTACAGGGAGTCCTCGGGCAAGGTACGAGCAGTACTTC. Its protein product is CSATGSPRARYEQYF.

The chain has TRBV9 and TRBJ2-2; D is unresolved. The germline V and J ends were trimmed by 3 bases and 0 bases, with 6 bases remaining between them. Germline values: CDR1 SGDLS, CDR2 YYNGEE. The length of the CDR3 is 14 residues. The CDR3 loop is CASSGRTNTGELFF. The CDR3 coding sequence is TGTGCCAGCAGCGGCAGGACGAACACCGGGGAGCTGTTTTTT.

Worth noting for this clonotype: The germline gene is not matched at one end of the junction; a read error may be the cause. The rearrangement links TRBV4-1 to TRBJ2-3; 9 positions match TRBD2. Germline CDR1 is MGHRA and CDR2 is YSYEKL. This CDR3 is 17 amino acids long. Here the CDR3 reads CTSSQALSGGNTDTQYF. CDR3 nucleotides: TGCACCAGCAGCCAAGCTCTTAGCGGGGGTAACACAGATACGCAGTATTTT.

The J gene is TRBJ2-3, the V gene TRBV28, with 7 positions matching TRBD1. The CDR3 length is 17 residues. The V gene's germline CDR1 is MDHEN and CDR2 SYDVKM. The V and J ends lost 3 bases and 2 bases, in that order; junction bases with no gene match: 11. Here the CDR3 reads CASSLVGGAVATDTQYF. CDR3 in DNA: TGTGCCAGCAGTTTGGTAGGGGGCGCGGTCGCCACAGATACGCAGTATTTT.

This clonotype was recorded many times. V gene TRBV6-1 combines with J gene TRBJ2-1; 8 bases map to TRBD2. Germline V CDR1 and CDR2: MNHNS, SASEGT. With V trimmed by 5 bases and J by 8 bases, 11 bases remained unmatched. This CDR3 comprises 15 residues. The CDR3 region is CASSPGGQGFDEQFF. CDR3 in DNA: TGTGCCAGCAGTCCGGGGGGGCAGGGATTTGATGAGCAGTTCTTC.

This clonotype has more than one count but fewer than ten. The chain joins TRBV3-1 to TRBJ2-7, with 10 bases aligning to TRBD1. Germline CDR1 and CDR2: LGHDT and YNNKEL (reference sequence). The trim removed 2 bases at V and 6 bases at J, leaving 1 base unmatched. This CDR3 contains 13 residues. The CDR3 here is CASSQWTGGEQYF. The DNA for the CDR3 is TGTGCCAGCAGCCAATGGACAGGGGGCGAGCAGTACTTC.

In this sample, this clonotype turned up a few times. This chain joins TRBV3-1 and TRBJ2-5, with D unclear. Trimming took off 4 bases at V and 5 bases at J, with 11 bases between the two ends. Germline V gene sequence: CDR1 LGHDT, CDR2 YNNKEL (reference sequence). The CDR3 spans 13 residues. The CDR3 spells CASSRLHGETQYF. CDR3 bases: TGTGCCAGCAGCCGCCTACATGGGGAGACCCAGTACTTC.

This clonotype was counted many times. The V call is TRBV5-6, the J call TRBJ2-3; unclear D gene. Germline CDR1 SGHDT, CDR2 YYEEEE. V was clipped by 1 base and J by 5 bases, with 5 bases between them. The CDR3 covers 12 residues. The CDR3 is CASSLTGDTQYF. CDR3 coding DNA: TGTGCCAGCAGCTTGACCGGAGATACGCAGTATTTT.

This clonotype was observed a single time. The chain has TRBV15 and TRBJ2-5; 10 bases are a match to TRBD1. The CDR3 is 17 amino acids. V trimming: 3 bases; J trimming: 6 bases; junction bases outside the gene matches: 13. Per germline, CDR1 LNHNV and CDR2 YYDKDF (reference sequence). The CDR3 region has the DNA TGTGCCACCAGCAGGGTCCCGGGACAGGGGAGTAGGAAGACCCAGTACTTC. Its translation is CATSRVPGQGSRKTQYF. Complete variable domain (other parts from reference TRBV15 and TRBJ2-5): DAMVIQNPRYQVTQFGKPVTLSCSQTLNHNVMYWYQQKSSQAPKLLFHYYDKDFNNEADTPDNFQSRRPNTSFCFLDIRSPGLGDTAMYLCATSRVPGQGSRKTQYFGPGTRLLVL.

The chain has TRBV12-3 or TRBV12-4 and TRBJ2-5; no clear D. Between the trimmed V and J ends, which lost 3 bases and 3 bases, there was a span of 8 bases. The CDR3 loop spans 13 amino acids. DNA for the CDR3: TGTGCCAGCAGTTTTCGGCAAAAAGAGACCCAGTACTTC. The encoded protein is CASSFRQKETQYF.

This clonotype appeared many times. V and J are TRBV15 and TRBJ2-1; D not certain. The V and J ends lost 1 base and 0 bases respectively, with 7 bases between them. The CDR3 has 15 residues. Per germline, CDR1 LNHNV and CDR2 YYDKDF (reference sequence). CDR3 sequence: CATSRGQSSYNEQFF. The CDR3, as DNA: TGTGCCACCAGCAGAGGGCAGAGCTCCTACAATGAGCAGTTCTTC.